What follows are 22 T cell receptor beta chains derived from one specimen sequenced in a study of TIL therapy for anti-PD-1-resistant metastatic lung cancer. This was the immunoSEQ v3 assay. Measured with immunoSEQ multiplex PCR; TCRdb has only the in-frame clones, and not every one. The sample has 6,000 to 7,500 clones; under 65% are singletons. Time point denoted: pre-treatment sample, taken before nivolumab and TIL therapy. Pleural nodules or supraclavicular lymph nodes made up most of the excised metastases sampled. The starting material was tumor tissue, obtained at baseline. The receptors come from a person aged 30 to 80 with non-small cell lung cancer.

The J gene is TRBJ1-1, the V gene TRBV11-2; D unclear. This CDR3 region has 14 residues. CDR1 and CDR2 (germline): SGHAT, FQNNGV. V was clipped by 2 bases and J by 3 bases, with 10 bases between them. CDR3 in DNA: TGTGCCAGCAGCTTACGAGGGTGGGACACTGAAGCTTTCTTT. Translating it yields CASSLRGWDTEAFF.

The V call is TRBV6-5, the J call TRBJ2-5; D is perhaps TRBD1 or TRBD2 (5 bases each). The CDR3 covers 14 residues. The germline CDR1 and CDR2 sequences are MNHEY and SVGAGI. Trimming stripped 5 bases from V and 1 base from J, with 11 bases between. The CDR3 loop is CASSTGRGQETQYF. The CDR3 nucleotides are TGTGCCAGCAGTACGGGAAGGGGCCAAGAGACCCAGTACTTC.

The chain carries TRBV28 and TRBJ1-2; 8 bases are shared with TRBD1. The J segment lost 7 bases and the V segment lost 6 bases, leaving 13 bases of the junction unmatched. Germline lookup yields CDR1 MDHEN and CDR2 SYDVKM. The CDR3 loop spans 15 amino acids. The CDR3 DNA is TGTGCCAGCAGAGCGCCAGGGGGCGCCTATGGTGGCTACACCTTC. It codes for CASRAPGGAYGGYTF.

This chain connects TRBV9 to TRBJ2-7; 9 bases are a match to TRBD1. This CDR3 has 14 amino acids. V lost 3 bases, J lost 6 bases, and 7 bases stayed unmatched. Germline-derived CDR1 and CDR2 are SGDLS and YYNGEE. The CDR3 region has the DNA TGTGCCAGCAGCGACGGGACAGGGCCTTCCGAGCAGTACTTC. This gives the protein CASSDGTGPSEQYF.

This clone has only one observation. CDR3 loop: CASSEAPEGGNTGELFF. In DNA form, the CDR3 reads TGTGCCAGCAGTGAAGCGCCGGAAGGTGGAAACACCGGGGAGCTGTTTTTT. The rearrangement uses TRBV2 and TRBJ2-2, with unresolved D. Germline CDR1 and CDR2: SNHLY and FYNNEI. Trimming left V 0 bases short and J 2 bases short, with 13 bases between. CDR3 length: 17 amino acids. Full variable domain (remainder filled in from reference TRBV2 and TRBJ2-2): EPEVTQTPSHQVTQMGQEVILRCVPISNHLYFYWYRQILGQKVEFLVSFYNNEISEKSEIFDDQFSVERPDGSNFTLKIRSTKLEDSAMYFCASSEAPEGGNTGELFFGEGSRLTVL.

This clone was observed a single time. The V and J genes are TRBV19 and TRBJ1-5, with 10 positions matching TRBD1. Germline V gene lookup returns CDR1 LNHDA and CDR2 SQIVND (reference sequence). The J segment lost 5 bases and the V segment lost 7 bases, leaving 5 bases of the junction unmatched. CDR3 length equals 14 residues. This chain's CDR3 is CASTSTGGYQPQHF. CDR3 DNA sequence: TGTGCCAGTACCTCGACAGGGGGCTATCAGCCCCAGCATTTT.

This CDR3 reads CASSFVEQETQYF. DNA for the CDR3: TGTGCCAGCAGCTTCGTCGAGCAAGAGACCCAGTACTTC. V is TRBV6-2 or TRBV6-3 and J is TRBJ2-5, with D unresolved. V was clipped by 6 bases and J by 2 bases, with 10 bases between them. Germline loops: CDR1 MNHEY, CDR2 SVGEGT. The CDR3 contains 13 residues.

The V call is TRBV5-5, the J call TRBJ1-2, with D perhaps matching TRBD1 (5 bases). Germline CDR1 and CDR2: SGHKS and YYEKEE (reference sequence). This CDR3 is 15 amino acids long. The ends were cut back, 4 bases at V and 4 bases at J, with 17 bases in the middle. CDR3 sequence: CASSQLISDSYGYTF. As DNA, the CDR3 is TGTGCCAGCAGCCAGCTTATATCTGACAGCTATGGCTACACCTTC.

The chain combines TRBV27 with TRBJ2-7; tentatively, D is TRBD1 or TRBD2 (5 bases each). The V end was cut by 1 base, the J end by 6 bases, with 13 bases between. The CDR3 covers 14 residues. Germline V gives CDR1 MNHEY, CDR2 SMNVEV (reference sequence). CDR3 coding DNA: TGTGCCAGCAGTTTATTTATGTCGGGGCCCGAGCAGTACTTC. Its protein product is CASSLFMSGPEQYF.

V gene TRBV2 combines with J gene TRBJ2-7; D unclear. The CDR3 loop spans 10 amino acids. The germline CDR1 and CDR2 sequences are SNHLY and FYNNEI. The ends were cut back, 8 bases at V and 6 bases at J, with 8 bases in the middle. CDR3 sequence reads: CASALGEQYF. The CDR3 coding sequence is TGTGCCAGCGCTCTTGGCGAGCAGTACTTC.

The chain recombines TRBV19 with TRBJ2-1; TRBD2 agrees at 7 bases. The germline gives CDR1 LNHDA, CDR2 SQIVND (reference sequence). The CDR3 contains 14 residues. The J segment lost 12 bases and the V segment lost 3 bases, leaving 11 bases of the junction unmatched. The chain's CDR3 is CASSMRSGAWVQFF. The CDR3 region has the DNA TGTGCCAGTAGTATGAGGAGCGGGGCCTGGGTGCAGTTCTTC.

This chain joins TRBV19 and TRBJ1-1, with TRBD1 matching over 9 bases. CDR1 is LNHDA and CDR2 is SQIVND in the germline V gene (reference sequence). This CDR3 has 15 amino acids. V trimming: 5 bases; J trimming: 4 bases; junction bases outside the gene matches: 8. Written as DNA, the CDR3 is TGTGCCAGTAGTGCGAACAGGGGGCTAACCACTGAAGCTTTCTTT. Translated, it gives CASSANRGLTTEAFF.

CDR3 sequence: CASSAGSQQYF. CDR3 sequence (DNA): TGTGCCAGCAGTGCCGGATCACAGCAGTACTTC. The gene calls are TRBV2 and TRBJ2-7; D is ambiguous. Germline V gene sequence: CDR1 SNHLY, CDR2 FYNNEI. The CDR3 is 11 amino acids. The V end lost 4 bases, the J end lost 8 bases, and 9 bases lay between the germline ends.

This chain connects TRBV5-5 to TRBJ2-3; the D is unclear. Trimming removed 1 base at V and 5 bases at J, with 8 bases between. CDR3 length: 13 amino acids. CDR1 and CDR2 (germline): SGHKS, YYEKEE (reference sequence). The DNA for the CDR3 is TGTGCCAGCAGCTTGTATGAGAGAGATACGCAGTATTTT. This codes for CASSLYERDTQYF. The full variable domain, in which reference TRBV5-5 and TRBJ2-3 provide the parts outside the CDR3, is DAGVTQSPTHLIKTRGQQVTLRCSPISGHKSVSWYQQVLGQGPQFIFQYYEKEERGRGNFPDRFSARQFPNYSSELNVNALLLGDSALYLCASSLYERDTQYFGPGTRLTVL.

CDR3 in amino acids: CASSYTGGPYEQYF. The CDR3 DNA is TGTGCCAGCAGTTACACAGGGGGGCCCTACGAGCAGTACTTC. This sequence joins TRBV6-5 and TRBJ2-7; 8 bases match TRBD1. CDR1 is MNHEY, CDR2 SVGAGI, per germline. V shed 2 bases, J shed 2 bases, and the junction held 2 bases outside the gene matches. The CDR3 contains 14 residues.

The CDR3 here is CASSPTLQTHYGYTF. As DNA, the CDR3 is TGTGCCAGCTCCCCCACCCTACAGACGCACTATGGCTACACCTTC. The J gene is TRBJ1-2, the V gene TRBV18; unclear D gene. CDR3 length: 15 residues. Trimming shortened V by 6 bases and J by 3 bases, and 17 bases separated the two germline ends. Germline CDR1 and CDR2: KGHSH and LQKENI.

The chain couples TRBV6-2 or TRBV6-3 to TRBJ1-2; D remains ambiguous. The CDR3 has 13 amino acids. The germline V and J ends were trimmed by 2 bases and 8 bases, with 12 bases remaining between them. Per the germline V gene, CDR1 is MNHEY and CDR2 is SVGEGT. CDR3 DNA: TGTGCCAGCAGTTACGCAGGAGTGTTGGGCTACACCTTC. The encoded protein is CASSYAGVLGYTF.

This chain uses TRBV28 with TRBJ2-5; 8 bases are shared with TRBD1. Germline V CDR1 and CDR2: MDHEN, SYDVKM. V was clipped by 3 bases and J by 1 base; unmatched bases: 4. The CDR3 is 15 amino acids. CDR3 sequence reads: CASSFLTGGQETQYF. CDR3 nucleotide sequence: TGTGCCAGCAGTTTCCTTACAGGGGGCCAAGAGACCCAGTACTTC.

The chain recombines TRBV30 with TRBJ2-7, with D perhaps matching TRBD2 (5 bases). Trimming took 5 bases from V and 0 from J, leaving 17 bases between them. Germline V gives CDR1 GTSNPN, CDR2 SVGIG (reference sequence). CDR3 length: 15 amino acids. The CDR3 loop is CAWSVTESGSYEQYF. In nucleotides, the CDR3 is TGTGCCTGGTCAGTGACGGAGAGCGGCTCCTACGAGCAGTACTTC.

The gene calls are TRBV7-9 and TRBJ2-1; D not certain. The germline gives CDR1 SEHNR, CDR2 FQNEAQ (reference sequence). The CDR3 runs to 11 residues. Between the trimmed V and J ends, which lost 4 bases and 9 bases, there was a span of 7 bases. The CDR3 DNA is TGTGCCAGCAGCTATAGCTCTGAGCAGTTCTTC. Its protein is CASSYSSEQFF.

This rearrangement joins TRBV5-5 to TRBJ2-1, with D tentatively TRBD2 (7 bases). The CDR3 is 16 amino acids. The germline V gene has CDR1 SGHKS and CDR2 YYEKEE (reference sequence). V lost 0 bases, J lost 7 bases, and 17 bases lay in between. The CDR3 DNA is TGTGCCAGCAGCTTGGTTGGCGGGGGCCTTAGGAATGAGCAGTTCTTC. Protein: CASSLVGGGLRNEQFF.

The chain joins TRBV6-5 to TRBJ2-6, with D maybe TRBD1 (6 bases). Germline V gene lookup returns CDR1 MNHEY and CDR2 SVGAGI. The ends were cut back, 3 bases at V and 2 bases at J, with 8 bases in the middle. CDR3 size: 15 residues. This chain's CDR3 is CASSYNRAGANVLTF. CDR3 sequence (DNA): TGTGCCAGCAGTTATAACAGGGCTGGGGCCAACGTCCTGACTTTC.